This record covers a single T cell receptor (beta chain). This entry belongs to a study of blood T cell repertoires in COVID-19. V lost 6 bases to trimming and J lost 6 bases, with 24 bases between them. The CDR3 is made up of 16 amino acids. The V gene's germline CDR1 is MDHEN and CDR2 SYDVKM. Authors' methods: From reference gene primer amplification, estimates of nucleated cell counts were derived. Some clones are missing from TCRdb's copy, which holds only in-frame ones; the method was immunoSEQ multiplex PCR. The V and J calls and the clone size are those of that table, but D and trimming were determined from the DNA. The table lists a few hundred thousand clones, approximately 81% of them singletons, with around 20% in the top ten.

The sequence derives from a man aged 25 to 40 with active or convalescent COVID-19. The material sequenced was peripheral blood. The V call is TRBV28, the J call TRBJ2-7; weak D call: TRBD2 (6 bases). The chain's CDR3 is CASSPPWTRRASEQYF. The CDR3 DNA follows: TGTGCCAGCAGCCCTCCCTGGACAAGGAGGGCCTCCGAGCAGTACTTC.